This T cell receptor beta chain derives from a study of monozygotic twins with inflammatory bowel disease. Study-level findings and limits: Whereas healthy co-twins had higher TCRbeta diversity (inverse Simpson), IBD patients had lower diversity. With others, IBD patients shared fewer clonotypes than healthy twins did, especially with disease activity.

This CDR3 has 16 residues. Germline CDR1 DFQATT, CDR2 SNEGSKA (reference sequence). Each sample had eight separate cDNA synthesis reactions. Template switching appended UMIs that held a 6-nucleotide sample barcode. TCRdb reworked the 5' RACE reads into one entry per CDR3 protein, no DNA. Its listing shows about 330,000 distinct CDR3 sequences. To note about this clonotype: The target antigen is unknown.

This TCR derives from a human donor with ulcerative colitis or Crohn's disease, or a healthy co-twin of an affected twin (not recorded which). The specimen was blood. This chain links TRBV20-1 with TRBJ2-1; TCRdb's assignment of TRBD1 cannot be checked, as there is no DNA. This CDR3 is CSARGRDREDYNEQFF.